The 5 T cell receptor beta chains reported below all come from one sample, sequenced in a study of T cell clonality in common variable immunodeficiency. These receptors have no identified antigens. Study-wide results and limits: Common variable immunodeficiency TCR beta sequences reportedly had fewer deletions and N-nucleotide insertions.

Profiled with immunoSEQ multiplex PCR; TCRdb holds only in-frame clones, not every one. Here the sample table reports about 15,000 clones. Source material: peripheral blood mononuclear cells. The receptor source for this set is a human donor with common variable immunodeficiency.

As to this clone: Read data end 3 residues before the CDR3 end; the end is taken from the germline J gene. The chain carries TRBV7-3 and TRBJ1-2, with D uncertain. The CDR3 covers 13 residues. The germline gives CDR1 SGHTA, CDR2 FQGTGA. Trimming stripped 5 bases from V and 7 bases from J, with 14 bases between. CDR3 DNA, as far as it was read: TGTGCCAGCAGCCCCCGGGGAGACCTTGGC. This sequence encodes CASSPRGDLG. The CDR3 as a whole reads CASSPRGDLGYTF.

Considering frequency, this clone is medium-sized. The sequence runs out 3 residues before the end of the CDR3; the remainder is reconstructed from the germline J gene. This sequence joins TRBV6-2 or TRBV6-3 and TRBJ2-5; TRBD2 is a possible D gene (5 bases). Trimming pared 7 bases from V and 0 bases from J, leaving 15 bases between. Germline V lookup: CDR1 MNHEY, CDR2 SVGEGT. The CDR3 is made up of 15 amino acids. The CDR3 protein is CASKPWAGDQETQYF. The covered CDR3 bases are TGTGCCAGCAAACCCTGGGCGGGTGACCAAGAGACC.

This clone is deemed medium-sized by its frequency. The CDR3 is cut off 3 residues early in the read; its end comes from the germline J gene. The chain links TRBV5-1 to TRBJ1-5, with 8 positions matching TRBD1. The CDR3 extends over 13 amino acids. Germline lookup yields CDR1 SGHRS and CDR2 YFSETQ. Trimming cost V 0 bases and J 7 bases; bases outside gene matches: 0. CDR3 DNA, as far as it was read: TGCGCCAGCAGCTTGGGACAGGGGCAGCCC. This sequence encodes CASSLGQGQP. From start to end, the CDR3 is CASSLGQGQPQHF.

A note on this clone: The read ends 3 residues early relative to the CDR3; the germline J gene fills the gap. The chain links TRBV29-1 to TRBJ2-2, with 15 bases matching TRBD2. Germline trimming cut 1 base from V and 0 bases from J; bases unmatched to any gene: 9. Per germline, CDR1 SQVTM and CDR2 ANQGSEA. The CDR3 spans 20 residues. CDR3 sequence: CSVEGGPGLAGGPNTGELFF. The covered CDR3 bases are TGCAGCGTTGAAGGGGGACCGGGACTAGCGGGGGGACCGAACACCGGGGAG.

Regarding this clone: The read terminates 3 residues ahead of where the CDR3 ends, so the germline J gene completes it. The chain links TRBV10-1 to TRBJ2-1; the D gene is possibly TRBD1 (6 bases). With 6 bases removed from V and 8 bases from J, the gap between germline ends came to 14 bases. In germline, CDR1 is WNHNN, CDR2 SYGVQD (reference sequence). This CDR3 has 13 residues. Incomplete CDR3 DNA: TGCGCCAGCAGCGAATTCAGGGGAGATGAG. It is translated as CASSEFRGDE. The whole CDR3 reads CASSEFRGDEQFF.